The 20 T cell receptor beta chains listed next were all sequenced from one sample in a study of T cell repertoires in cytomegalovirus infection. TCRdb re-called the reads through MiXCR, storing one row per CDR3 protein. This table holds some 940,000 distinct CDR3 sequences, less than 35% found once. These receptors lack a known antigen. The sequencing used cultured CD8+ T cells from PBMCs, collected from culture after CMV antigen stimulation. The receptors were gathered from a human donor in good health (CMV status not recorded). Some clones in this sample may be carry-over from other donors' samples.

Concerning this clonotype itself: Sequence at one end of the junction differs from germline and may be a read error. V usage is TRBV4-1 and J usage is TRBJ1-4, with D possibly being TRBD1 (5 bases). Looked up from germline, CDR1 is MGHRA and CDR2 is YSYEKL. The CDR3 is made up of 16 amino acids. The CDR3 region has the DNA TGTGCCAGCAGCCAAGACAGTCCAGCAACTAATGAAAAACTGTTTTTT. Protein product: CASSQDSPATNEKLFF.

The V and J genes are TRBV6-5 and TRBJ1-2, with 8 bases aligning to TRBD1. Germline values: CDR1 MNHEY, CDR2 SVGAGI. The CDR3 is 15 residues long. Trimming at V came to 0 bases and at J to 8 bases, leaving 8 bases not matched to a gene. The CDR3 region has the DNA TGTGCCAGCAGTTACTCGGCAGGGGGCGCGAAAGGCTACACCTTC. This encodes CASSYSAGGAKGYTF.

This clonotype was recorded a few times. The gene calls are TRBV27 and TRBJ2-3; no definite D call. The CDR3 sequence is 12 residues long. Germline V gene lookup returns CDR1 MNHEY and CDR2 SMNVEV (reference sequence). The V end lost 2 bases, the J end lost 7 bases, and 7 bases lay between the germline ends. The CDR3 region has the DNA TGTGCCAGCAGTTTAATGGGTAATACGCAGTATTTT. Protein sequence: CASSLMGNTQYF.

The chain recombines TRBV10-1 with TRBJ2-5, with 8 bases lining up with TRBD1. J gave up 0 bases and V 2 bases, and 8 bases lay outside the gene matches. This CDR3 region has 17 residues. Looked up from germline, CDR1 is WNHNN and CDR2 is SYGVQD (reference sequence). The CDR3 DNA reads as TGCGCCAGCAGTGAGAGGCTGGGACAGGTGAACCAAGAGACCCAGTACTTC. Its protein product is CASSERLGQVNQETQYF.

This chain connects TRBV7-2 to TRBJ2-3; D is possibly TRBD2 (6 bases). Germline V gene data show CDR1 as SGHTA and CDR2 as FQGNSA. V was clipped by 7 bases and J by 0 bases, with 14 bases between them. The CDR3 covers 15 residues. Here the CDR3 reads CASTISGGSTDTQYF. CDR3 bases: TGTGCCAGCACCATCTCCGGGGGAAGCACAGATACGCAGTATTTT.

This clonotype turned up a few times. This sequence joins TRBV19 and TRBJ2-7; 10 bases are a match to TRBD1. This CDR3 is built from 17 residues. Germline values: CDR1 LNHDA, CDR2 SQIVND (reference sequence). After removal of 4 bases from V and 7 bases from J, the junction contained 16 bases not matched to a gene. CDR3 residues: CASSTSPGTGDLEEQYF. CDR3 nucleotide sequence: TGTGCCAGTAGTACCAGCCCCGGGACAGGGGATCTGGAGGAGCAGTACTTC.

The CDR3 here is CASSLFSSGAADTGELFF. The CDR3 nucleotides read TGTGCCAGCAGCTTATTCTCCAGCGGGGCCGCAGATACCGGGGAGCTGTTTTTT. The chain couples TRBV7-9 to TRBJ2-2; TRBD2 matches 7 bases. The junction had 14 bases not matched to a gene; V was cut back by 2 bases and J by 5 bases. CDR3 size: 18 residues. Germline CDR1 is SEHNR and CDR2 is FQNEAQ (reference sequence).

The count of this clonotype is one. The chain employs TRBV9 and TRBJ2-4, with TRBD2 matching over 10 bases. The CDR3 spans 17 residues. CDR1 and CDR2 from the germline V gene are SGDLS and YYNGEE. V lost 3 bases to trimming and J lost 3 bases; unmatched junction nucleotides: 9. CDR3 amino acids: CASSGYSGGFGKNIQYF. The CDR3 DNA follows: TGTGCCAGCAGCGGCTATAGCGGGGGGTTTGGCAAAAACATTCAGTACTTC.

The table lists this clonotype with a few counts. The chain uses TRBV7-6 and TRBJ2-2, with D perhaps TRBD2 (5 bases). Germline V lookup: CDR1 SGHVS, CDR2 FNYEAQ. Between the trimmed V and J ends, which lost 2 bases and 4 bases, there was a span of 11 bases. CDR3 length equals 15 residues. This CDR3 is CASSLRAGSTGELFF. CDR3 DNA sequence: TGTGCCAGCAGCTTAAGGGCGGGCAGCACCGGGGAGCTGTTTTTT.

The chain is built from TRBV7-9 and TRBJ2-5; 10 bases agree with TRBD2. With 6 bases clipped from V and 6 bases from J, the junction kept 10 bases outside the gene matches. This CDR3 has 15 residues. The germline V gene encodes CDR1 SEHNR and CDR2 FQNEAQ (reference sequence). The CDR3 DNA is TGTGCCAGCAGACCCAGCGGGGGGGCTTTAAAGACCCAGTACTTC. This gives the protein CASRPSGGALKTQYF.

Only a few counts were recorded for this clonotype. V usage is TRBV15 and J usage is TRBJ2-1; D not certain. Germline values: CDR1 LNHNV, CDR2 YYDKDF (reference sequence). Trimming shortened V by 0 bases and J by 7 bases, and 13 bases separated the two germline ends. CDR3 length: 15 residues. The CDR3: CATSRDVQVGNEQFF. CDR3 nucleotide sequence: TGTGCCACCAGCAGAGATGTCCAGGTGGGGAATGAGCAGTTCTTC.

This clonotype was detected only a few times. This chain joins TRBV6-8 and TRBJ2-1; 7 bases line up with TRBD1. The CDR3 has 14 residues. Germline-derived CDR1 and CDR2 are MNHGY and SAAAGT. V trimming: 7 bases; J trimming: 10 bases; junction bases outside the gene matches: 13. CDR3: CASNNPQGPWEQFF. As DNA, the CDR3 is TGTGCCAGCAACAATCCACAGGGGCCTTGGGAGCAGTTCTTC.

This clonotype was observed many times. The V gene is TRBV7-2, the J gene TRBJ1-1; 9 bases fit TRBD1. With 4 bases clipped from V and 5 bases from J, the junction kept 5 bases outside the gene matches. Germline CDR1 reads SGHTA; CDR2 reads FQGNSA. The CDR3 loop spans 14 amino acids. The CDR3 reads CASSWGQGGTEAFF. Here the CDR3 DNA reads TGTGCCAGCAGCTGGGGACAGGGAGGGACTGAAGCTTTCTTT.

The chain employs TRBV23-1 and TRBJ2-3; either TRBD1 or TRBD2 may supply D (6 bases each). TRBV23-1 is an ORF, and what it does is uncertain. V was cut by 4 bases and J by 2 bases, with 22 bases left in between. The CDR3 contains 18 residues. This CDR3 is CASSRQAVGTYLTDTQYF. The CDR3 DNA is TGCGCCAGCAGTCGACAGGCGGTAGGGACTTACCTCACAGATACGCAGTATTTT.

There are a few counts of this clonotype. This CDR3 reads CASSILVLGSEQYF. DNA of the CDR3: TGTGCCAGTAGTATTCTGGTGCTGGGAAGCGAGCAGTACTTC. This rearrangement joins TRBV19 to TRBJ2-7; no clear D. V lost 3 bases and J lost 6, with 15 bases in between. CDR3 length equals 14 residues. Germline V gene sequence: CDR1 LNHDA, CDR2 SQIVND (reference sequence).

This chain connects TRBV27 to TRBJ2-7, with unresolved D. V lost 7 bases to trimming and J lost 5 bases, with 3 bases between them. The CDR3 runs 9 residues. CDR1 is MNHEY, CDR2 SMNVEV, per germline (reference sequence). This CDR3 is CASTDEQYV. CDR3 DNA: TGTGCCAGCACGGACGAGCAGTACGTC.

This clonotype was detected many times. The chain has TRBV12-3 or TRBV12-4 and TRBJ2-4, with D possibly matching TRBD2 (5 bases). The CDR3 is made up of 14 amino acids. The V gene lost 5 bases and the J gene lost 2 bases, with 10 bases spanning the gap. CDR3 sequence: CASSRSGSKNIQYF. CDR3 DNA sequence: TGTGCCAGCAGTAGATCGGGATCCAAAAACATTCAGTACTTC.

The table lists this clonotype with many counts. The chain recombines TRBV7-2 with TRBJ2-3; 11 positions agree with TRBD2. The CDR3 loop spans 14 amino acids. J lost 9 bases, V lost 4 bases, and 6 bases had no gene match. Germline CDR1 and CDR2: SGHTA and FQGNSA. The CDR3 DNA reads TGTGCCAGCAGCTCCTATAGCGGGGGGGCGACGCAGTATTTT. Its protein is CASSSYSGGATQYF.

This clonotype was counted only a few times. This chain joins TRBV4-1 and TRBJ2-3; 9 bases line up with TRBD1. The CDR3 runs 16 residues. Germline V gives CDR1 MGHRA, CDR2 YSYEKL. V trimming: 1 base; J trimming: 5 bases; junction bases outside the gene matches: 7. This chain's CDR3 is CASSQGHRGLVDTQYF. The CDR3 region has the DNA TGCGCCAGCAGCCAAGGACACAGGGGGCTGGTAGATACGCAGTATTTT.

This clonotype was counted at least ten times. The rearrangement uses TRBV7-8 and TRBJ1-4; 8 bases match TRBD1. Germline lookup yields CDR1 SGHVS and CDR2 FQNEAQ. V shed 5 bases and J 7 bases; nucleotides not matched to a gene: 6. The CDR3 totals 14 residues. The CDR3 here is CASSPWQGAEKLFF. DNA of the CDR3: TGTGCCAGCAGCCCTTGGCAGGGGGCTGAAAAACTGTTTTTT.